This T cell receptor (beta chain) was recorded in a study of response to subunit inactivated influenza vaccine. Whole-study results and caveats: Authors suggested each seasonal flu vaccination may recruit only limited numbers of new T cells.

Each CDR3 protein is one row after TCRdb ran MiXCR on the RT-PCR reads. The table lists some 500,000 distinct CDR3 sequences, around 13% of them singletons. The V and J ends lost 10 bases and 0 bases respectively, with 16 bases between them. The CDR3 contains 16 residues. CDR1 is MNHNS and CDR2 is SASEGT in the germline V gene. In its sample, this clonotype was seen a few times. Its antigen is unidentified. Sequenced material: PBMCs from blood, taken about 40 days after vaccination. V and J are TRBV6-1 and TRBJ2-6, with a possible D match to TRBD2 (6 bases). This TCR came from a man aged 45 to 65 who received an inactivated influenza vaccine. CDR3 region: CATLGDLYSGANVLTF. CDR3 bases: TGTGCCACCCTGGGGGACTTATACTCTGGGGCCAACGTCCTGACTTTC.